The next 8 T cell receptor beta chains were all read from a single sample in a study of blood T cell repertoires in COVID-19. Using immunoSEQ multiplex PCR, the repertoire was profiled, and TCRdb retains in-frame clones only, with some absent. The sample yields approximately 220,000 clones, roughly 80% seen once. Sequencing was done on a sample of peripheral blood. These receptors all stem from a woman aged 70-85 years with acute or convalescent COVID-19.

The chain employs TRBV25-1 and TRBJ2-7; perhaps TRBD1 as D (6 bases). The CDR3 spans 13 residues. The germline CDR1 and CDR2 sequences are MGHDK and SYGVNS. The germline V and J ends were trimmed by 1 base and 6 bases, with 10 bases remaining between them. The CDR3 DNA reads TGTGCCAGCAGTGAATTGAGGGGGAGCGAGCAGTACTTC. The encoded protein is CASSELRGSEQYF.

The V gene is TRBV9, the J gene TRBJ1-2, with D perhaps matching TRBD1 (5 bases). CDR1 and CDR2 (germline): SGDLS, YYNGEE. The CDR3 sequence is 14 residues long. V was pared by 0 bases and J by 4 bases, with 10 bases between. CDR3 nucleotides: TGTGCCAGCAGCGTAGACGGGGGAGGCTATGGCTACACCTTC. This sequence encodes CASSVDGGGYGYTF.

The J gene is TRBJ2-6, the V gene TRBV7-6; 8 bases agree with TRBD1. CDR3 size: 15 residues. The germline V gene has CDR1 SGHVS and CDR2 FNYEAQ. J lost 4 bases, V lost 5 bases, and 4 bases had no gene match. The CDR3 loop reads CASSLTGAGANVLTF. The CDR3 coding sequence is TGTGCCAGCAGCCTGACAGGGGCCGGGGCCAACGTCCTGACTTTC.

The genes are TRBV4-2 and TRBJ2-3; 8 bases map to TRBD2. The CDR3 is 16 amino acids. In germline, CDR1 is LGHNA, CDR2 YNFKEQ. V lost 1 base to trimming and J lost 0 bases; unmatched junction nucleotides: 3. CDR3 nucleotide sequence: TGTGCCAGCAGCCAAGTCCAGCGGGGGAGCACAGATACGCAGTATTTT. It is translated as CASSQVQRGSTDTQYF.

This clone was seen only once. The V and J genes are TRBV6-2 or TRBV6-3 and TRBJ1-2, with TRBD1 matching 12 bases. V lost 4 bases and J lost 3; bases outside the gene matches: 9. The CDR3 has 17 residues. Germline CDR1 and CDR2: MNHEY and SVGEGT. This CDR3 reads CASSSRPGTGGDYGYTF. The CDR3 DNA is TGTGCCAGCAGTTCTCGCCCCGGGACAGGGGGCGACTATGGCTACACCTTC.

This clone has a handful of counts. V gene TRBV6-5 combines with J gene TRBJ1-2, with TRBD1 matching over 8 bases. V shed 2 bases and J 4 bases; nucleotides not matched to a gene: 6. The CDR3 length is 15 residues. Germline V gene lookup returns CDR1 MNHEY and CDR2 SVGAGI. CDR3 protein: CASSYTQGAVYGYTF. The CDR3, as DNA: TGTGCCAGCAGTTACACTCAGGGGGCGGTCTATGGCTACACCTTC.

The chain joins TRBV28 to TRBJ1-4; 8 bases are a match to TRBD1. The CDR3 consists of 17 residues. The V and J ends lost 2 bases and 3 bases, in that order; junction bases with no gene match: 8. Germline CDR1 reads MDHEN; CDR2 reads SYDVKM. CDR3 region: CASSLRPTGAPNEKLFF. As DNA, the CDR3 is TGTGCCAGCAGTTTACGACCGACAGGGGCTCCTAATGAAAAACTGTTTTTT.

Only one count was recorded for this clone. The genes are TRBV4-1 and TRBJ1-2; 7 bases match TRBD1. The CDR3 runs 15 residues. CDR1 and CDR2 from the germline V gene are MGHRA and YSYEKL. Trimming cost V 0 bases and J 7 bases; bases outside gene matches: 8. CDR3 loop: CASSQDFGQAGGYTF. The CDR3 DNA reads TGCGCCAGCAGCCAAGATTTTGGACAGGCTGGTGGCTACACCTTC.